Below, one TCR beta chain is given with its context. V gave up 3 bases and J gave up 2 bases, with 17 bases separating them. CDR3 length: 16 amino acids. Germline V gene lookup returns CDR1 SGDLS and CDR2 YYNGEE. The sample is drawn from a study of blood T cell repertoires in COVID-19. Study as a whole: The United States, Italy and Spain supplied acute and convalescent COVID-19 samples. The cDNA or gDNA used as material had been derived from T cells, B-cell-depleted T cells, or PBMCs.

Original analysis: Amplification with reference gene primers provided the estimates of nucleated cell counts. Sequencing was performed with immunoSEQ multiplex PCR; in TCRdb, only in-frame clones are kept and a portion is missing. The V and J calls and clone size come from that table; D and trimming were worked out from the DNA. The sample records under 200,000 clones, 86% being singletons. The chain combines TRBV9 with TRBJ1-2; D is undetermined. Sequenced: peripheral blood. This receptor was obtained from a man aged 65 to 85 with acute or convalescent COVID-19. DNA of the CDR3: TGTGCCAGCAGCGAAGGCGGGATAATAGGGAACTATGGCTACACCTTC. It translates to CASSEGGIIGNYGYTF.